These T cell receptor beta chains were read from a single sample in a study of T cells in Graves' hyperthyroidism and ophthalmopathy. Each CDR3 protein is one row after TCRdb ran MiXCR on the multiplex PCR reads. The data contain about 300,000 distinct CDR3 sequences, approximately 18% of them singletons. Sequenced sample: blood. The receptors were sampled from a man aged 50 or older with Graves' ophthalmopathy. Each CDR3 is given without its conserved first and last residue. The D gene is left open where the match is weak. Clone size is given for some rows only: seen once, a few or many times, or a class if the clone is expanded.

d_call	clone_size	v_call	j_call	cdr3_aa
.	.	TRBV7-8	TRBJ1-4	ASSFYRTNGVNEKLF
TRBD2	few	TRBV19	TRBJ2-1	ASTRLAGRNSYNEQF
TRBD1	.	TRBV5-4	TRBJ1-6	ASSDMGQANSPLH
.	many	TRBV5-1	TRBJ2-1	ASSLVPKHNEQF
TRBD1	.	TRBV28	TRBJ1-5	ASSFPGQGPGDSNQPQH
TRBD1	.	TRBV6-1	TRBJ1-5	ASSPAGQGYNQPQH
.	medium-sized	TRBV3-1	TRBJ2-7	ASSQEARVYEQY
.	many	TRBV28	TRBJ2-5	ASSGRAPKTQY
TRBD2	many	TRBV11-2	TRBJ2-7	ASSISGRSHEQY
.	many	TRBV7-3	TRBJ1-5	ASSSGAGQPQH
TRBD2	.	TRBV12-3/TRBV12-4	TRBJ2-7	ASSSELAGPYEQY
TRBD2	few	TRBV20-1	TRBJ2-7	SASPGRTRLAGAYEQY
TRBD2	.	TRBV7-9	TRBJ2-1	ASSPRLARVNEQF